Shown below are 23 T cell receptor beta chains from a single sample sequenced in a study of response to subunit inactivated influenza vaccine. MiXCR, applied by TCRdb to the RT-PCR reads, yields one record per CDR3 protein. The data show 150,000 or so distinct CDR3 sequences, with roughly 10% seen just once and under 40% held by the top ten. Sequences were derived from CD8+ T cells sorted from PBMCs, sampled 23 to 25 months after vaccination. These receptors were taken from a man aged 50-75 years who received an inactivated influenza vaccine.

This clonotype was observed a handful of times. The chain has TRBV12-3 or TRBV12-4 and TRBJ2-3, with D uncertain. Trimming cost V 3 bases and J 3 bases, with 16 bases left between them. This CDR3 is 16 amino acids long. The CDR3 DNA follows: TGTGCCAGCAGTTTGTACGGTGCGGCAGTTACAGATACGCAGTATTTT. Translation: CASSLYGAAVTDTQYF.

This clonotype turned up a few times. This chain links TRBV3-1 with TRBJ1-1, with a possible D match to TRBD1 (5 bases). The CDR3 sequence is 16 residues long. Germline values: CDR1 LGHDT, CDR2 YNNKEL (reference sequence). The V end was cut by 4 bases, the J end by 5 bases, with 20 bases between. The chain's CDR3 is CASSPKFGDPWTEAFF. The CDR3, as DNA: TGTGCCAGCAGCCCAAAATTCGGGGACCCGTGGACTGAAGCTTTCTTT.

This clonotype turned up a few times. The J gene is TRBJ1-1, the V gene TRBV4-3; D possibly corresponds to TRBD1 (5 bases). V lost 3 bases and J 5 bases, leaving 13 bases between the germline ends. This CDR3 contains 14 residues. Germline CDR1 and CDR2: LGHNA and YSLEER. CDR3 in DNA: TGCGCCAGCAGCCAGGATGACGGGGGGACTGAAGCTTTCTTT. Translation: CASSQDDGGTEAFF.

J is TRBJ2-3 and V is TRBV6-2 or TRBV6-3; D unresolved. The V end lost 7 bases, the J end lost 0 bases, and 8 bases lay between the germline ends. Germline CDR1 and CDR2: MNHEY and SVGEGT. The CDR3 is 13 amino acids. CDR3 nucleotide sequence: TGTGCCAGCACCTCAGCCAGCACAGATACGCAGTATTTT. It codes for CASTSASTDTQYF.

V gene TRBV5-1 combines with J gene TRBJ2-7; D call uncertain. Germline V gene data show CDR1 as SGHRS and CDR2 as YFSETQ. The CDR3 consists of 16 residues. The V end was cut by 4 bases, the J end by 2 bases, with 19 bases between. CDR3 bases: TGCGCCAGCAGCACAACCCCCACAGACGCTGCCTACGAGCAGTACTTC. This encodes CASSTTPTDAAYEQYF. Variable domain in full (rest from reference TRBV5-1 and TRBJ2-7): KAGVTQTPRYLIKTRGQQVTLSCSPISGHRSVSWYQQTPGQGLQFLFEYFSETQRNKGNFPGRFSGRQFSNSRSEMNVSTLELGDSALYLCASSTTPTDAAYEQYFGPGTRLTVT.

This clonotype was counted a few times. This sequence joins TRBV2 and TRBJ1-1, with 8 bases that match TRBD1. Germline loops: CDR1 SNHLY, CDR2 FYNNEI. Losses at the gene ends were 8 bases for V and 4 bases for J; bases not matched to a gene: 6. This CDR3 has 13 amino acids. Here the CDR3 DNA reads TGTGCCAGCCGTTGGACAGGGAGCACTGAAGCTTTCTTT. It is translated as CASRWTGSTEAFF.

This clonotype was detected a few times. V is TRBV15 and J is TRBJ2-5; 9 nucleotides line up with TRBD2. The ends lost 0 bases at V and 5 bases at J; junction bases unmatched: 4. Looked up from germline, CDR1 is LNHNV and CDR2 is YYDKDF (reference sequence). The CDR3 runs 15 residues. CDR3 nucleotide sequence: TGTGCCACCAGCAGAGAGCGGGAGGGGTATGAGACCCAGTACTTC. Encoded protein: CATSREREGYETQYF.

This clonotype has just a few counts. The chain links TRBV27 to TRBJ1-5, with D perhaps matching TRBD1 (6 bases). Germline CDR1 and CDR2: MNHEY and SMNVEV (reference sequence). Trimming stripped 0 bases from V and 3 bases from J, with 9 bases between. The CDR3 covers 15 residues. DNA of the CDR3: TGTGCCAGCAGTTTATCCACAGGGTTCAATCAGCCCCAGCATTTT. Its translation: CASSLSTGFNQPQHF.

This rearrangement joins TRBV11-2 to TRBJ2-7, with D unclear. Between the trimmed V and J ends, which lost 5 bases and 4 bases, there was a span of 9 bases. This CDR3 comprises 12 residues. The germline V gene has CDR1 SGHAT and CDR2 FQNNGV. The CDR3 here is CASSPFLYEQYF. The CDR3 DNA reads TGTGCCAGCAGCCCCTTCTTGTACGAGCAGTACTTC.

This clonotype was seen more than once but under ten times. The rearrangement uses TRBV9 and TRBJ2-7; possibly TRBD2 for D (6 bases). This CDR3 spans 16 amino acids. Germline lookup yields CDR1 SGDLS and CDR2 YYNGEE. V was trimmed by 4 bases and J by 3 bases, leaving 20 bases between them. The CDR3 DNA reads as TGTGCCAGCAGCCCCCGAATGGCTAGCGATGACTACGAGCAGTACTTC. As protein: CASSPRMASDDYEQYF.

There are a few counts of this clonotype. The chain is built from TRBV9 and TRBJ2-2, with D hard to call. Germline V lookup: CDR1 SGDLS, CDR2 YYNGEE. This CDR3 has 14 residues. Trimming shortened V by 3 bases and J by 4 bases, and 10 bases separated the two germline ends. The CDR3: CASSDGRITGELFF. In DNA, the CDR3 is TGTGCCAGCAGCGATGGACGGATCACCGGGGAGCTGTTTTTT.

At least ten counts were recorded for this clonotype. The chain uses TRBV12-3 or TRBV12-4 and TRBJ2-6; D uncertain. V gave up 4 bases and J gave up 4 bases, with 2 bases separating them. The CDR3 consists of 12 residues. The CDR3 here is CASSSGANVLTF. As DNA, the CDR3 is TGTGCCAGCAGTTCCGGGGCCAACGTCCTGACTTTC.

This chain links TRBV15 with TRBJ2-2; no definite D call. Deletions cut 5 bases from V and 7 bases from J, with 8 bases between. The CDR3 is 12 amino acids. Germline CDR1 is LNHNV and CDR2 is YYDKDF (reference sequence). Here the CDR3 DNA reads TGTGCCACCAGCCCAGAGAACGGGGAGCTGTTTTTT. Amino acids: CATSPENGELFF.

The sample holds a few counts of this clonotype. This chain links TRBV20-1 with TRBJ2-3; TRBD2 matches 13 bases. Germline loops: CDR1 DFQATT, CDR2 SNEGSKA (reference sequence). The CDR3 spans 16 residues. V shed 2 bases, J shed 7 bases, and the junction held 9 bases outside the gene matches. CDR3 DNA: TGCAGTGCTAGAACGGGACTAGCGGGGCTCGGAAATACGCAGTATTTT. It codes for CSARTGLAGLGNTQYF.

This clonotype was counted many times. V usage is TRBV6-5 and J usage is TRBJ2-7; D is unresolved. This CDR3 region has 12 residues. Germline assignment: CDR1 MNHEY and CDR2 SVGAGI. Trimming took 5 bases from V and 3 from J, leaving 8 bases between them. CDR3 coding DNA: TGTGCCAGCAGTCCGGACGGCTACGAGCAGTACTTC. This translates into CASSPDGYEQYF.

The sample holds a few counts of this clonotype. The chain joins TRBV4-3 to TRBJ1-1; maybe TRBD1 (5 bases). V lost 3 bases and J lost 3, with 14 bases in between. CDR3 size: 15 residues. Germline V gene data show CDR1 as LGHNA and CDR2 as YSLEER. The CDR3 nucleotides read TGCGCCAGCAGCCATGACAGTATCGGCCACACTGAAGCTTTCTTT. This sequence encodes CASSHDSIGHTEAFF.

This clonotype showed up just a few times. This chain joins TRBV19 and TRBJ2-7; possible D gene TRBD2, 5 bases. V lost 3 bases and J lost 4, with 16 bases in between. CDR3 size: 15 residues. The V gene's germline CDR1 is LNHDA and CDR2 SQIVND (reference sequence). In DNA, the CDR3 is TGTGCCAGTAGTATCCGCCCCGGGGAAGGGTACGAGCAGTACTTC. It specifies CASSIRPGEGYEQYF.

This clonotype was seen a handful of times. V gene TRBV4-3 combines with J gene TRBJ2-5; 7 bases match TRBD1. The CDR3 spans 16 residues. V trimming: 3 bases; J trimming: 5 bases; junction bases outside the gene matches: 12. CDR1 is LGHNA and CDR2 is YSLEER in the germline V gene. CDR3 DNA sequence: TGCGCCAGCAGCCAGGGACGACAGGGCCGGTGGGAGACCCAGTACTTC. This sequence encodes CASSQGRQGRWETQYF.

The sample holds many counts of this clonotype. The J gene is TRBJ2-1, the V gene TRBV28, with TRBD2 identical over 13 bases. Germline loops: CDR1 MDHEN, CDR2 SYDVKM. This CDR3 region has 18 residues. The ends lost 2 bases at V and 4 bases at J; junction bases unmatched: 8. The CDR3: CASSLQTGGLAGYNEQFF. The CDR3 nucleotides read TGTGCCAGCAGTTTACAAACAGGGGGACTAGCGGGATACAATGAGCAGTTCTTC.

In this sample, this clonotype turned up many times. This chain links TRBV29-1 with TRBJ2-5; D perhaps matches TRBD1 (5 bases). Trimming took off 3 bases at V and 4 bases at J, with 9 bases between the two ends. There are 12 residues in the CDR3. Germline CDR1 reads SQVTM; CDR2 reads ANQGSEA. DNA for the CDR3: TGCAGCGTTGATATAGGGGTAGAGACCCAGTACTTC. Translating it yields CSVDIGVETQYF.

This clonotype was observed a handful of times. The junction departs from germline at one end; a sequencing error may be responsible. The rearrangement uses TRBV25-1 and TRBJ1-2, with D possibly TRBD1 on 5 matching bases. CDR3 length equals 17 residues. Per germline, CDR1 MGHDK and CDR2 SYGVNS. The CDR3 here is CASSKYGTSGFIYGYTF. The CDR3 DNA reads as TGTGCCAGCAGTAAATACGGGACTTCTGGGTTTATCTATGGCTACACCTTC.

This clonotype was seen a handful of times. The CDR3 sequence is CASSLIRTGAPYGYTF. The DNA for the CDR3 is TGTGCCAGCAGTTTAATCCGGACAGGGGCCCCTTATGGCTACACCTTC. The rearrangement joins TRBV28 to TRBJ1-2; 9 bases line up with TRBD1. Trimming took 2 bases from V and 5 from J; bases not matched to a gene: 9. CDR1 MDHEN and CDR2 SYDVKM come from the germline V gene. This CDR3 spans 16 amino acids.

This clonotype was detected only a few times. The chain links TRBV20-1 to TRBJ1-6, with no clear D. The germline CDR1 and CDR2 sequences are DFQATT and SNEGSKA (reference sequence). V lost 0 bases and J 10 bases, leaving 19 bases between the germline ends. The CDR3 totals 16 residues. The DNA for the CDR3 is TGCAGTGCTAGAGACCCCGACTTTAGTATTAGATCACCCCTCCACTTT. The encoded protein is CSARDPDFSIRSPLHF.